Listed below are T cell receptor beta chains from one sample, sequenced in a study of T-cell memory formation after mild COVID-19. One entry per CDR3 protein, called by TCRdb with MiXCR from the 5' RACE reads. The table lists roughly 250,000 distinct CDR3 sequences, 15% to 20% of them singletons. Sequenced sample: PBMCs or a T cell subset sorted from them (not recorded which). These receptors came from a man between 18 and 29 years old who had mild COVID-19 (a few samples of this study predate the infection). Cell type and time point are not known. CDR3s include the opening cysteine and the closing phenylalanine or tryptophan. Fields, in order: clone size, V gene, J gene, CDR3 protein. Some rows have no size entry. The others give once, few or many, or a class for an expanded clone.

>NA|TRBV5-1|TRBJ1-1
CASRGGLESEAFF
>NA|TRBV11-2|TRBJ2-3
CASSFRTDTQYF
>few|TRBV5-1|TRBJ2-1
CASSFFRVRAEEEFF
>many|TRBV27|TRBJ2-3
CASSLSSADTQYF
>few|TRBV4-3|TRBJ2-5
CASSQDIGRGRETQYF
>few|TRBV20-1|TRBJ2-3
CSASLAGGPDTQYF
>few|TRBV5-1|TRBJ2-3
CASSLLPGTDRDTQYF
>NA|TRBV20-1|TRBJ1-1
CSAWDGENTEAFF
>few|TRBV6-2/TRBV6-3|TRBJ2-3
CASSWTSGGLAQYF
>NA|TRBV4-3|TRBJ2-2
CASSQDEGDTGELFF
>few|TRBV7-9|TRBJ2-5
CASSPFDGGGETQYF
>few|TRBV7-2|TRBJ1-4
CASSLGGGNEKLFF
>NA|TRBV7-9|TRBJ1-1
CASRFRGTEAFF
>NA|TRBV3-1|TRBJ1-1
CASSQDRREGARIPEAFF
>NA|TRBV4-2|TRBJ1-2
CASSPSLGSYTF
>few|TRBV6-5|TRBJ2-1
CASSTPGTSGVEQFF
>many|TRBV7-2|TRBJ1-2
CASSLGPLDGYTF
>NA|TRBV4-2|TRBJ1-2
CASSQVSANYGYTF
>few|TRBV12-3/TRBV12-4|TRBJ2-1
CASSIYRDNNNEQFF
>few|TRBV20-1|TRBJ2-1
CSALAGAAYNEQFF
>few|TRBV12-3/TRBV12-4|TRBJ2-5
CASSKQTGGEETQYF
>NA|TRBV6-5|TRBJ1-2
CASRAGTGYGYTF
>few|TRBV14|TRBJ1-6
CASSPETWGSPLHF
>NA|TRBV7-2|TRBJ1-1
CASSLGLQGTEAFF
>NA|TRBV5-1|TRBJ2-7
CASSLDSVSTGTFYEQYF
>many|TRBV4-1|TRBJ2-7
CASSQDKSRGGFEQYF
>NA|TRBV12-3/TRBV12-4|TRBJ2-5
CASSLESGAREETQYF
>few|TRBV5-8|TRBJ2-5
CASSSAGTADQETQYF
>few|TRBV18|TRBJ2-7
CASSPAGAGGYEQYF
>NA|TRBV6-2/TRBV6-3|TRBJ2-7
CASTDRSSYEQYF
>once|TRBV9|TRBJ2-1
CASSVDSWGGYNEQFF
>NA|TRBV2|TRBJ2-1
CACLDREAYNEQFF
>NA|TRBV7-8|TRBJ1-1
CASSLESFRGAFF
>few|TRBV9|TRBJ2-1
CASSGQTYNEQFF
>NA|TRBV15|TRBJ1-6
CATSRKRQGYSPLHF
>NA|TRBV4-3|TRBJ2-2
CASSQVVSPGTELFF
>NA|TRBV19|TRBJ2-5
CASSPRGSVSQETQYF
>NA|TRBV5-6|TRBJ2-3
CASSVTSGLGDTQYF
>NA|TRBV30|TRBJ2-7
CAWSGDSYYEQYF
>few|TRBV7-2|TRBJ2-5
CASSLLAGLPGETQYF